Listed below are T cell receptor beta chains from one sample, sequenced in a study of beta chain features in type 1 diabetes. The repertoire was sequenced with immunoSEQ multiplex PCR; TCRdb's copy has only in-frame clones and lacks some. The top ten hold over 0.35% of the sample, which has tens of thousands of clones, roughly 31% seen once. The sample consisted of stem cell memory CD4+ T cells from blood. The receptor source for this set is a woman aged 18-29 years in good health. Both conserved end residues are part of each CDR3. D genes are given only for firm matches. Expanded clones get a size class; other rows say once, few or many, or leave the size out.

TRBD1	few	TRBV23-1	TRBJ1-5	18	CASSQSREGQGYNQPQHF
.	few	TRBV7-9	TRBJ2-5	12	CASSYLMETQYF
.	.	TRBV19	TRBJ1-5	16	CASSQGSSSSNQPQHF
.	.	TRBV6-1	TRBJ1-5	16	CASSGLWGRSNQPQHF
TRBD2	.	TRBV30	TRBJ2-7	15	CAWSRLGLASDEQYF
TRBD2	once	TRBV7-3	TRBJ2-1	15	CASSLISGGNNEQFF
.	.	TRBV5-4	TRBJ2-3	15	CASTDKGGGTDTQYF
.	.	TRBV11-2	TRBJ2-5	14	CASSLGDNLETQYF
TRBD2	.	TRBV7-2	TRBJ2-1	17	CASSTPSSGSSYNEQFF
TRBD1	.	TRBV9	TRBJ2-5	14	CASSGTGHGETQYF
.	.	TRBV5-6	TRBJ2-5	12	CASSFGGETQYF
.	few	TRBV2	TRBJ1-1	13	CASSLGGTTEAFF
.	.	TRBV2	TRBJ2-1	12	CASSGLYNEQFF
.	few	TRBV7-7	TRBJ2-5	16	CASSLGAGTYQETQYF
TRBD1	.	TRBV18	TRBJ2-3	17	CASSPFRGLSSEDTQYF
TRBD1	.	TRBV25-1	TRBJ1-1	14	CASSETGGITEAFF
.	.	TRBV19	TRBJ2-5	13	CASSLQFQETQYF
.	.	TRBV30	TRBJ1-6	15	CAWRTGDTLNSPLHF
TRBD1	few	TRBV18	TRBJ2-6	15	CASSLTGAGANVLTF
.	.	TRBV5-4	TRBJ1-2	14	CASSSQGRGYGYTF
.	once	TRBV5-1	TRBJ1-2	13	CASSTGGSYGYTF
.	few	TRBV18	TRBJ2-4	15	CASSPPGSHQNIQYF
TRBD1	once	TRBV9	TRBJ1-4	15	CPSSVGGRADEKLFF
.	.	TRBV11-3	TRBJ2-4	15	CASSLLGSAKNIQYF